This T cell receptor (beta chain) was found in a study of T cell repertoires in cytomegalovirus infection. Study-wide context: The study used recently identified HLA-C-restricted and well-studied HLA-B-restricted CMV epitopes. Based on public TCR beta signatures, there were indications of CMV infection and of a matching HLA type.

TCRdb reprocessed the reads via MiXCR and lists one record per CDR3 protein. The sample lists about 110,000 distinct CDR3 sequences, over 30% occurring once. Whole-study findings and limits: CMV-specific TCR beta clonotypes restricted by HLA-C were the ones dominating the ex vivo response. Carriers of CMV and the relevant HLA type were discriminated by public TCR beta frequency.

There are a few counts of this clonotype. What it binds is unknown. The sequences come from CD8+ T cells from cultured PBMCs, collected from culture after CMV antigen stimulation. The TCR originated in a human donor in good health (CMV status not recorded). Some clones in this sample may be carry-over from other donors' samples.

This CDR3 reads CASSRDRTSTDTQYF. The CDR3 bases are TGTGCCAGCAGCCGCGATAGGACCTCCACAGATACGCAGTATTTT. This chain joins TRBV11-2 and TRBJ2-3, with D unresolved. The V gene lost 5 bases and the J gene lost 2 bases, with 14 bases spanning the gap. The CDR3 extends over 15 amino acids. Per germline, CDR1 SGHAT and CDR2 FQNNGV.